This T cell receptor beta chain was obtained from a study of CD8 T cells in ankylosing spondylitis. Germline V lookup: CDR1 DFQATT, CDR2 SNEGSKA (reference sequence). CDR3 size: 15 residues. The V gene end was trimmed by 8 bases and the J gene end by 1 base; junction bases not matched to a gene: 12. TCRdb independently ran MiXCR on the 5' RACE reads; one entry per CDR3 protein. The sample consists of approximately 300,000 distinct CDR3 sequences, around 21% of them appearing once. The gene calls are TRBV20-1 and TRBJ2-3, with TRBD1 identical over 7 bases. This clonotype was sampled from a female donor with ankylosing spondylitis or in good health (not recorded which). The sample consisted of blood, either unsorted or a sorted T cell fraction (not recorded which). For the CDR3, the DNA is TGCAGTCCCCGGGACGAGGGGACAGGCACAGATACGCAGTATTTT. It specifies CSPRDEGTGTDTQYF.